A few counts support the clone carrying this TCR beta chain. Its antigen is not known. The V end lost 3 bases, the J end lost 4 bases, and 15 bases lay between the germline ends. The CDR3 runs to 15 residues. CDR1 is SGHNT and CDR2 is YENEEA in the germline V gene. The data were taken from a study of regulatory T cells in long-lasting Graves disease. General observations from the study: Patients with persistent Graves' had lower TCR diversity than newly diagnosed patients.

Time point here: newly diagnosed GD, antithyroid drugs for less than 3 months. The TCR library was prepared using RNA isolated from PBMCs. The patient group derived from an endocrinology department in Xi'an, China. With iRepertoire HTBI primers and Arm-PCR of CDR3 regions, TCR beta libraries were built. MiXCR, run by TCRdb on the multiplex PCR reads, gives a single entry per CDR3 protein. Of 350,000 to 450,000 distinct CDR3 sequences in the sample, 14% to 15% are singletons; the top ten hold roughly 8%. These data are also associated with another study on T cells in Graves' hyperthyroidism and ophthalmopathy. That study adds: With the HTBI primer set, the TCR CDR3 went through a first round of RT-PCR.

V and J are TRBV11-3 and TRBJ1-1; D gene unclear. This TCR was recovered from a woman aged 40 to 49 with Graves disease. The sequenced sample was peripheral blood mononuclear cells (PBMCs), obtained at new diagnosis, from a patient treated with antithyroid drugs. The CDR3 loop is CASSLGMTVGTEAFF. The CDR3 DNA reads TGTGCCAGCAGCTTGGGGATGACTGTGGGCACTGAAGCTTTCTTT.